These 21 T cell receptor beta chains originate from one sample sequenced in a study of technical replicates of blood from several donors (dated by TCRdb to 2015 to 2018). Libraries were constructed by the immunoSEQ multiplex PCR assay. The clones in this table, taken by TCRdb from immuneACCESS, are in-frame only. Not every clone is retained; where verified, under half of the shortfall comes from an unresolved V gene, and the cause of the rest is unknown. The sample table shows roughly 69,000 clones, and under 98% are seen once. The leading ten clones occupy roughly 0.3% of the sample. The sequencing input was T cells isolated from PBMCs. The receptors derive from a human donor in good health.

The chain has TRBV5-1 and TRBJ1-2; D perhaps matches TRBD1 (5 bases). Germline V gives CDR1 SGHRS, CDR2 YFSETQ. Trimming removed 2 bases at V and 6 bases at J, with 11 bases between. This CDR3 region has 13 residues. DNA for the CDR3: TGCGCCAGCAGCTTAACCAAGGGGCATGGCTACACCTTC. Amino acid sequence: CASSLTKGHGYTF.

The chain employs TRBV4-1 and TRBJ1-3; D is unresolved. CDR1 and CDR2 (germline): MGHRA, YSYEKL. Trimming removed 3 bases at V and 0 bases at J, with 12 bases between. The length of the CDR3 is 16 residues. CDR3: CASSQRGTVSGNTIYF. The CDR3 nucleotides are TGCGCCAGCAGCCAGCGCGGAACTGTCTCTGGAAACACCATATATTTT.

This clone was observed once. This chain connects TRBV29-1 to TRBJ2-7; the D gene is possibly TRBD2 (7 bases). This CDR3 region has 11 residues. Germline values: CDR1 SQVTM, CDR2 ANQGSEA. Trimming removed 2 bases at V and 6 bases at J, with 8 bases between. The DNA for the CDR3 is TGCAGCGTTGAACGGGGGGCCGAGCAGTACTTC. Its protein product is CSVERGAEQYF.

This clone was observed a single time. V gene TRBV4-2 combines with J gene TRBJ2-5, with D unresolved. The CDR3 is 14 amino acids. Trimming stripped 1 base from V and 4 bases from J, with 10 bases between. Germline CDR1 LGHNA, CDR2 YNFKEQ. The CDR3: CASSQGSEAETQYF. In nucleotides, the CDR3 is TGTGCCAGCAGCCAAGGTAGTGAGGCAGAGACCCAGTACTTC.

This chain joins TRBV4-1 and TRBJ1-1; D gene ambiguous. The CDR3 runs to 16 residues. Germline V gives CDR1 MGHRA, CDR2 YSYEKL. V lost 1 base and J lost 1, with 13 bases in between. CDR3 nucleotide sequence: TGCGCCAGCAGCCAAGTGGGCGTCAGCCAGAACACTGAAGCTTTCTTT. Amino acid sequence: CASSQVGVSQNTEAFF.

The chain joins TRBV5-1 to TRBJ2-1; 9 positions agree with TRBD1. CDR3 length equals 14 residues. V dropped 7 bases and J dropped 4; count of bases not matched to a gene: 6. Germline V gene sequence: CDR1 SGHRS, CDR2 YFSETQ. The CDR3 region has the DNA TGCGCCAGCGGGGGACAGGGCCCTTACAATGAGCAGTTCTTC. Amino acid sequence: CASGGQGPYNEQFF. Based on the CDR3 plus reference TRBV5-1 and TRBJ2-1, the full variable domain is KAGVTQTPRYLIKTRGQQVTLSCSPISGHRSVSWYQQTPGQGLQFLFEYFSETQRNKGNFPGRFSGRQFSNSRSEMNVSTLELGDSALYLCASGGQGPYNEQFFGPGTRLTVL.

Here the CDR3 DNA reads TGTGCCAGCTCACCCTTACCAGGGGAGCAGTACTTC. It is translated as CASSPLPGEQYF. The rearrangement joins TRBV18 to TRBJ2-7, with D possibly TRBD1 on 5 matching bases. Between the trimmed V and J ends, which lost 3 bases and 7 bases, there was a span of 10 bases. CDR1 KGHSH and CDR2 LQKENI come from the germline V gene. The CDR3 extends over 12 amino acids. Using reference TRBV18 and TRBJ2-7 for the parts outside the CDR3, the full variable domain is NAGVMQNPRHLVRRRGQEARLRCSPMKGHSHVYWYRQLPEEGLKFMVYLQKENIIDESGMPKERFSAEFPKEGPSILRIQQVVRGDSAAYFCASSPLPGEQYFGPGTRLTVT.

The V gene is TRBV19, the J gene TRBJ1-1, with 7 bases aligning to TRBD1. CDR3 length: 16 residues. The V segment lost 4 bases and the J segment 1 base; nucleotides outside the gene matches: 9. Germline CDR1 LNHDA, CDR2 SQIVND (reference sequence). The CDR3 DNA is TGTGCCAGTAGTAAGTTCAGGGGGTCGGGGAACACTGAAGCTTTCTTT. It encodes CASSKFRGSGNTEAFF.

The genes are TRBV4-3 and TRBJ2-1, with 9 nucleotides matching TRBD2. The CDR3 totals 19 residues. The V segment lost 3 bases and the J segment 7 bases; nucleotides outside the gene matches: 19. Germline V CDR1 and CDR2: LGHNA, YSLEER. The CDR3 DNA reads as TGCGCCAGCAGCCAGCGGTATGCGGGAGGGCCGGTTTGGGGTAATGAGCAGTTCTTC. Its translation: CASSQRYAGGPVWGNEQFF.

This clone was seen a single time. This rearrangement joins TRBV6-6 to TRBJ2-5, with D possibly matching TRBD1 (6 bases). V was shortened by 2 bases and J by 1 base, with 8 bases between the two germline ends. This CDR3 is 14 amino acids long. Germline values: CDR1 MNHNY, CDR2 SVGAGI (reference sequence). The CDR3 DNA sequence: TGTGCCAGCAGTTACGGACAGCCCCAAGAGACCCAGTACTTC. This sequence encodes CASSYGQPQETQYF.

This chain uses TRBV5-8 with TRBJ2-5; TRBD2 agrees at 11 bases. V lost 4 bases and J lost 1; bases outside the gene matches: 6. Looked up from germline, CDR1 is SGHTS and CDR2 is YDEGEE. The CDR3 totals 16 residues. CDR3 residues: CASSRGLAGTQETQYF. CDR3 in DNA: TGTGCCAGCAGCAGAGGACTAGCGGGTACCCAAGAGACCCAGTACTTC.

The V call is TRBV6-6, the J call TRBJ2-5; no reliable D call. Between the trimmed V and J ends, which lost 3 bases and 2 bases, there was a span of 10 bases. From germline, CDR1 is MNHNY and CDR2 SVGAGI (reference sequence). This CDR3 spans 14 amino acids. CDR3 amino acids: CASSYGGSQETQYF. CDR3 nucleotide sequence: TGTGCCAGCAGTTATGGCGGAAGTCAAGAGACCCAGTACTTC.

J is TRBJ2-7 and V is TRBV5-1, with unresolved D. Trimming removed 1 base at V and 0 bases at J, with 5 bases between. Germline CDR1 SGHRS, CDR2 YFSETQ. The CDR3 contains 13 residues. The CDR3: CASSLTSSYEQYF. CDR3 DNA sequence: TGCGCCAGCAGCTTGACAAGCTCCTACGAGCAGTACTTC.

The rearrangement uses TRBV27 and TRBJ2-7; 10 nucleotides match TRBD2. Trimming removed 1 base from V and 6 bases from J; junction bases left unmatched: 15. CDR3 length equals 18 residues. In germline, CDR1 is MNHEY, CDR2 SMNVEV (reference sequence). This chain's CDR3 is CASSLFGGLARRIGEQYF. The CDR3 coding sequence is TGTGCCAGCAGTTTATTCGGGGGACTAGCGCGAAGGATAGGCGAGCAGTACTTC.

V and J are TRBV6-6 and TRBJ2-7; D is possibly TRBD2 (5 bases). V lost 2 bases and J lost 3, with 8 bases in between. The CDR3 has 13 amino acids. Germline loops: CDR1 MNHNY, CDR2 SVGAGI (reference sequence). CDR3 in DNA: TGTGCCAGCAGTTACCCGGGAAGCTACGAGCAGTACTTC. Its protein product is CASSYPGSYEQYF.

The J gene is TRBJ1-3, the V gene TRBV2; 7 nucleotides align to TRBD1. CDR1 and CDR2 from the germline V gene are SNHLY and FYNNEI. The length of the CDR3 is 14 residues. The ends lost 5 bases at V and 0 bases at J; junction bases unmatched: 1. The chain's CDR3 is CASSWDSSGNTIYF. DNA for the CDR3: TGTGCCAGCAGTTGGGACAGCTCTGGAAACACCATATATTTT.

The chain joins TRBV27 to TRBJ2-7; 8 bases are a match to TRBD2. V gave up 2 bases and J gave up 6 bases; unmatched junction bases: 6. This CDR3 has 14 amino acids. Germline lookup yields CDR1 MNHEY and CDR2 SMNVEV (reference sequence). The CDR3 DNA sequence: TGTGCCAGCAGTTTAGCGGGGGGCCCCGCCGAGCAGTACTTC. This translates into CASSLAGGPAEQYF.

The CDR3 coding sequence is TGTGCCAGCTCACCGGGGCGGCACGATGGCTACACCTTC. Residues: CASSPGRHDGYTF. This chain connects TRBV18 to TRBJ1-2; D possibly corresponds to TRBD1 (5 bases). Germline values: CDR1 KGHSH, CDR2 LQKENI. V was trimmed by 3 bases and J by 6 bases, leaving 11 bases between them. The CDR3 sequence is 13 residues long. Variable domain in full (rest from reference TRBV18 and TRBJ1-2): NAGVMQNPRHLVRRRGQEARLRCSPMKGHSHVYWYRQLPEEGLKFMVYLQKENIIDESGMPKERFSAEFPKEGPSILRIQQVVRGDSAAYFCASSPGRHDGYTFGSGTRLTVV.

A single count supports this clone. The V gene is TRBV19, the J gene TRBJ1-4; TRBD1 matches at 7 bases. The CDR3 has 17 residues. Germline V lookup: CDR1 LNHDA, CDR2 SQIVND (reference sequence). V was clipped by 2 bases and J by 0 bases; unmatched bases: 6. The CDR3 region has the DNA TGTGCCAGTAGTATAAGGACAGGACACGCAACTAATGAAAAACTGTTTTTT. Translation gives CASSIRTGHATNEKLFF.

The chain combines TRBV19 with TRBJ2-1; D is unclear. The CDR3 is made up of 15 amino acids. V lost 2 bases, J lost 6 bases, and 14 bases lay in between. The germline V gene has CDR1 LNHDA and CDR2 SQIVND (reference sequence). CDR3 sequence reads: CASSIPELRSNEQFF. For the CDR3, the DNA is TGTGCCAGTAGTATACCGGAACTACGGAGCAATGAGCAGTTCTTC. The variable domain in full, completed from reference TRBV19 and TRBJ2-1, reads DGGITQSPKYLFRKEGQNVTLSCEQNLNHDAMYWYRQDPGQGLRLIYYSQIVNDFQKGDIAEGYSVSREKKESFPLTVTSAQKNPTAFYLCASSIPELRSNEQFFGPGTRLTVL.

This chain joins TRBV7-9 and TRBJ2-7; D perhaps matches TRBD1 (6 bases). V lost 5 bases and J 4 bases, leaving 12 bases between the germline ends. Germline V lookup: CDR1 SEHNR, CDR2 FQNEAQ (reference sequence). The CDR3 length is 13 residues. Here the CDR3 reads CASSGGQNYEQYF. CDR3 DNA: TGTGCCAGCAGCGGAGGACAGAATTACGAGCAGTACTTC. The entire variable domain, with the rest obtained from reference TRBV7-9 and TRBJ2-7, is as follows: DTGVSQNPRHKITKRGQNVTFRCDPISEHNRLYWYRQTLGQGPEFLTYFQNEAQLEKSRLLSDRFSAERPKGSFSTLEIQRTEQGDSAMYLCASSGGQNYEQYFGPGTRLTVT.